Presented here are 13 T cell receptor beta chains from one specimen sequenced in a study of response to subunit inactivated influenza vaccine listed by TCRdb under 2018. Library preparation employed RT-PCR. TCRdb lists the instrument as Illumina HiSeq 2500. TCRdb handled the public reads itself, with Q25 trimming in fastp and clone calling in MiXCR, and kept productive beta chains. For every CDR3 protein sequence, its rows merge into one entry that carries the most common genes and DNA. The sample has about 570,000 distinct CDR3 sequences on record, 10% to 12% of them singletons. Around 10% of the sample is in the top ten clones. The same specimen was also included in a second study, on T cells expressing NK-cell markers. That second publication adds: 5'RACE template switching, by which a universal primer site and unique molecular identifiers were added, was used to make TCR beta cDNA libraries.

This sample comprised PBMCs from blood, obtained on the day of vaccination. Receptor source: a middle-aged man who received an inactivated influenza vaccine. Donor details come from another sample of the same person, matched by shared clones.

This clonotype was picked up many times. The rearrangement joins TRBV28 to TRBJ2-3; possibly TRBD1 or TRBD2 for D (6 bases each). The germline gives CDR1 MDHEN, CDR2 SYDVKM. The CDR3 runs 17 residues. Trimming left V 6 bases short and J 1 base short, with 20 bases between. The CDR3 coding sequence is TGTGCCAGCAGCCTCCCGAACGGGGGCCCTGGCACAGATACGCAGTATTTT. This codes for CASSLPNGGPGTDTQYF.

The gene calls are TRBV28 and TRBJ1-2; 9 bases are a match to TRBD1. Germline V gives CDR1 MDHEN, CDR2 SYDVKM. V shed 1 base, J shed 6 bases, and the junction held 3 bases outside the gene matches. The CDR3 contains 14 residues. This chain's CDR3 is CASSLSQGAHGYTF. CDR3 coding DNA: TGTGCCAGCAGTTTATCACAGGGGGCCCATGGCTACACCTTC.

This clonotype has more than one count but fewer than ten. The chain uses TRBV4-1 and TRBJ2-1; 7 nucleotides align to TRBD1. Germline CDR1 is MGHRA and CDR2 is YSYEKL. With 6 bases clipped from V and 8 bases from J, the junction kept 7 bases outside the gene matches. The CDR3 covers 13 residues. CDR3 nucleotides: TGCGCCAGCAGACAAACAGGGGCCCATGAGCAGTTCTTC. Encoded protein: CASRQTGAHEQFF.

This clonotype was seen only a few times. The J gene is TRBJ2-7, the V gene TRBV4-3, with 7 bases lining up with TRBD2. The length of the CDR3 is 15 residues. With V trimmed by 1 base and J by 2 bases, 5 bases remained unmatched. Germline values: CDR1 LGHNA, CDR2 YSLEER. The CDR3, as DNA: TGCGCCAGCAGCCAAGGGCGGGGGAGCGCCTACGAGCAGTACTTC. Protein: CASSQGRGSAYEQYF.

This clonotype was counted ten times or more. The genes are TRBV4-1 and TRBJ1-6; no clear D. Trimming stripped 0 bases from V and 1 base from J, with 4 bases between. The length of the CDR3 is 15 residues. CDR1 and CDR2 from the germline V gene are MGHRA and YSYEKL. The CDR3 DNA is TGCGCCAGCAGCCAAGATGGTTCCTATAATTCACCCCTCCACTTT. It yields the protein CASSQDGSYNSPLHF.

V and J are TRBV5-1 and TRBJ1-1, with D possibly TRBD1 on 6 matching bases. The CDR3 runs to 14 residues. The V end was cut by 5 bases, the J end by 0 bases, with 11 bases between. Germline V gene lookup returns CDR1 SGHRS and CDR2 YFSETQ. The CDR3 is CASSDGGLNTEAFF. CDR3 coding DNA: TGCGCCAGCAGTGACGGGGGGCTGAACACTGAAGCTTTCTTT.

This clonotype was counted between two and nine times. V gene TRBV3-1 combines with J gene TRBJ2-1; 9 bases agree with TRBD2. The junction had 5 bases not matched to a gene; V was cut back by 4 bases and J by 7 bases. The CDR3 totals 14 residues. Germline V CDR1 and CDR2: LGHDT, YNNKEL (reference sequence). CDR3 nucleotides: TGTGCCAGCAGCCCGGGACTAGCAGTGAATGAGCAGTTCTTC. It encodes CASSPGLAVNEQFF.

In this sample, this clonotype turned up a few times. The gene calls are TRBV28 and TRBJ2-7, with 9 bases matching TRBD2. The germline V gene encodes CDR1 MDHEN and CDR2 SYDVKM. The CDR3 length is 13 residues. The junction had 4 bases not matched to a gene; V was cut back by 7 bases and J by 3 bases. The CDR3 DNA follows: TGTGCCAGCAAGAGGACTAGCGACTACGAGCAGTACTTC. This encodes CASKRTSDYEQYF.

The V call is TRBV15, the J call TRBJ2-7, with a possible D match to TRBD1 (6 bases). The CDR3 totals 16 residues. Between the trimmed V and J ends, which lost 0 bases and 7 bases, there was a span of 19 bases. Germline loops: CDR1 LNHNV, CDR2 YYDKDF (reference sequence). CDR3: CATSRDRTESGGEQYF. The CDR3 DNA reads TGTGCCACCAGCAGAGATCGGACAGAAAGCGGTGGGGAGCAGTACTTC.

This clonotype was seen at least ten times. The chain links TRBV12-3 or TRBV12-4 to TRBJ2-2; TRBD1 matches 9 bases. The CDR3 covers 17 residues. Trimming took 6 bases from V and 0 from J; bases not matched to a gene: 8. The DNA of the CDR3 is TGTGCCAGCAGCAATAAAGGGACAGGGACGAACACCGGGGAGCTGTTTTTT. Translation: CASSNKGTGTNTGELFF.

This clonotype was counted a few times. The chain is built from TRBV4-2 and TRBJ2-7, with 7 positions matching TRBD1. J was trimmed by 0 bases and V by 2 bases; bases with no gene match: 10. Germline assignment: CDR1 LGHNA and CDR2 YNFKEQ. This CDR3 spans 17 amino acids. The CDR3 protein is CASSQLLDRINSYEQYF. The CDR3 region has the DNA TGTGCCAGCAGCCAACTATTGGACAGGATAAACTCCTACGAGCAGTACTTC.

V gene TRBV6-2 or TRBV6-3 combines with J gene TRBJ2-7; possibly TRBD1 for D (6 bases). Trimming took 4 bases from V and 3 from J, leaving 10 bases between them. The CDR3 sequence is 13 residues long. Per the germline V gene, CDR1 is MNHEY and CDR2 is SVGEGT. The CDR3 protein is CASSWIRGYEQYF. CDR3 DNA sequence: TGTGCCAGCAGTTGGATCAGGGGCTACGAGCAGTACTTC.

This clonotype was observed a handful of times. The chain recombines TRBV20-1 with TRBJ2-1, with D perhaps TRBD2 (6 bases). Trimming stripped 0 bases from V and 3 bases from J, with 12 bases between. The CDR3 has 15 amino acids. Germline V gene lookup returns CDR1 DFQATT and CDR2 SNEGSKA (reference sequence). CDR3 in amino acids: CSARERRGLYNEQFF. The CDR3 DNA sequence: TGCAGTGCTAGAGAAAGGCGGGGACTCTACAATGAGCAGTTCTTC.